This TCR beta chain was sequenced during a study of shared clonotypes between healthy human individuals. On the study more broadly: Donors had three CD4 naive, three CD4 memory, two CD8 naive and one CD8 memory plate apiece. Points from the study as a whole: Generation probabilities were higher for clonotypes shared across all four sorted-subset donors than for unshared ones.

J was trimmed by 5 bases and V by 1 base; bases with no gene match: 4. The CDR3 is 15 residues long. Germline-derived CDR1 and CDR2 are SGHTA and FQGTGA. Each sorted subset replicate got 200 ng genomic DNA, tens of thousands of genomes. The method was immunoSEQ multiplex PCR; TCRdb's version includes in-frame clones alone and lacks a portion of them. The sample comprises some 2,500,000 clones, less than 95% of which are singletons, and around 0.4% rests with the top ten. The CD4+ fraction was divided into a CD45RA+ naive subset and a CD45RA-negative memory subset. As concerns this clone: The antigen remains unidentified.

What was sequenced was naive CD4+ T cells from PBMCs. The subset was: CD45RA+ positively selected. The sequence derives from a man in his late teens or twenties in good health. Some clones in this sample may be carry-over from other donors' samples. The chain has TRBV7-3 and TRBJ2-1, with 8 bases that match TRBD2. The CDR3 is CASSLMAGGHNEQFF. In nucleotides, the CDR3 is TGTGCCAGCAGCTTAATGGCGGGAGGTCACAATGAGCAGTTCTTC.